Below, 24 T cell receptor beta chains from the same sample are listed, as sequenced in a study of T cell responses to AZD1222 COVID-19 vaccine. Sequencing was performed with immunoSEQ multiplex PCR; in TCRdb, only in-frame clones are kept and a portion is missing. Among 200,000 or so clones listed, 90% to 95% were seen once. Specimen: peripheral blood, collected 28 days after the second AZD1222 dose. All receptors derive from an adult who received the AZD1222 COVID-19 vaccine.

The chain is built from TRBV7-2 and TRBJ1-2; D is undetermined. Trimming cost V 6 bases and J 4 bases, with 18 bases left between them. The CDR3 is 15 residues long. CDR1 and CDR2 from the germline V gene are SGHTA and FQGNSA. Written as DNA, the CDR3 is TGTGCCAGCAGGGCTGAGGGATTCGGGCGCTATGGCTACACCTTC. It is translated as CASRAEGFGRYGYTF.

The chain carries TRBV29-1 and TRBJ1-3; perhaps TRBD1 as D (5 bases). The CDR3 has 15 amino acids. CDR1 and CDR2 (germline): SQVTM, ANQGSEA. V shed 7 bases and J shed 0 bases, with 16 bases lying between them. CDR3 amino acids: CSGKLGRGSGNTIYF. In nucleotides, the CDR3 is TGCAGCGGAAAACTGGGACGGGGCTCTGGAAACACCATATATTTT. Drawing the rest from reference TRBV29-1 and TRBJ1-3, the complete variable domain is SAVISQKPSRDICQRGTSLTIQCQVDSQVTMMFWYRQQPGQSLTLIATANQGSEATYESGFVIDKFPISRPNLTFSTLTVSNMSPEDSSIYLCSGKLGRGSGNTIYFGEGSWLTVV.

This clone was picked up one time. V is TRBV9 and J is TRBJ1-1; the match to TRBD1 covers 10 bases. Germline CDR1 SGDLS, CDR2 YYNGEE. CDR3 length: 15 amino acids. V shed 0 bases and J 5 bases; nucleotides not matched to a gene: 4. This chain's CDR3 is CASSVGGQGLTEAFF. In DNA, the CDR3 is TGTGCCAGCAGCGTAGGGGGACAGGGGTTGACTGAAGCTTTCTTT.

The chain is built from TRBV29-1 and TRBJ2-3; D is perhaps TRBD1 or TRBD2 (6 bases each). The length of the CDR3 is 12 residues. Germline V gene data show CDR1 as SQVTM and CDR2 as ANQGSEA. With 3 bases removed from V and 4 bases from J, the gap between germline ends came to 8 bases. CDR3 protein: CSVEEGADTQYF. The DNA of the CDR3 is TGCAGCGTTGAGGAGGGGGCAGATACGCAGTATTTT.

V and J are TRBV4-2 and TRBJ1-6, with TRBD1 matching 7 bases. Germline V CDR1 and CDR2: LGHNA, YNFKEQ. The CDR3 totals 19 residues. The V segment lost 0 bases and the J segment 8 bases; nucleotides outside the gene matches: 16. DNA for the CDR3: TGTGCCAGCAGCCAAGATTTGTGGGCAGGGGGAACCTTCTATTCACCCCTCCACTTT. The encoded protein is CASSQDLWAGGTFYSPLHF.

J is TRBJ2-3 and V is TRBV4-2; maybe TRBD2 (5 bases). Germline V lookup: CDR1 LGHNA, CDR2 YNFKEQ. The CDR3 spans 15 residues. Trimming stripped 1 base from V and 3 bases from J, with 11 bases between. CDR3 in amino acids: CASSQAWELTDTQYF. CDR3 in DNA: TGTGCCAGCAGCCAAGCTTGGGAGCTTACAGATACGCAGTATTTT.

The V and J genes are TRBV6-5 and TRBJ2-3, with D possibly TRBD1 on 6 matching bases. V was pared by 7 bases and J by 2 bases, with 13 bases between. Looked up from germline, CDR1 is MNHEY and CDR2 is SVGAGI. This CDR3 has 14 residues. In nucleotides, the CDR3 is TGTGCCAGCAACCGACCGGGACACACAGATACGCAGTATTTT. Protein sequence: CASNRPGHTDTQYF.

The rearrangement uses TRBV6-2 or TRBV6-3 and TRBJ1-2; D uncertain. The germline gives CDR1 MNHEY, CDR2 SVGEGT. This CDR3 has 13 residues. V lost 0 bases, J lost 8 bases, and 10 bases lay in between. The CDR3 nucleotides are TGTGCCAGCAGTTACTCTTCATTTCGGGGCTACACCTTC. Translation gives CASSYSSFRGYTF.

This chain links TRBV29-1 with TRBJ1-1, with D tentatively TRBD1 (5 bases). Trimming removed 4 bases from V and 0 bases from J, with 9 bases in between. Germline-derived CDR1 and CDR2 are SQVTM and ANQGSEA. The CDR3 spans 13 residues. Here the CDR3 DNA reads TGCAGCGTTGTTAGACAGCTGAACACTGAAGCTTTCTTT. Protein: CSVVRQLNTEAFF.

This rearrangement joins TRBV11-2 to TRBJ2-7; 7 nucleotides match TRBD1. The V segment lost 5 bases and the J segment 2 bases; nucleotides outside the gene matches: 6. There are 14 residues in the CDR3. Germline CDR1 reads SGHAT; CDR2 reads FQNNGV. The CDR3 bases are TGTGCCAGCAGCCAGGGACAGTCAGCCTACGAGCAGTACTTC. Encoded protein: CASSQGQSAYEQYF.

This clone was recorded only once. V and J are TRBV6-6 and TRBJ1-1, with 8 positions matching TRBD1. The germline V gene encodes CDR1 MNHNY and CDR2 SVGAGI (reference sequence). The CDR3 sequence is 15 residues long. Trimming at V came to 6 bases and at J to 8 bases, leaving 14 bases not matched to a gene. The CDR3 DNA reads as TGTGCCAGCAGCATTACCGGGACAGGCCTTTTCGAAGCTTTCTTT. This translates into CASSITGTGLFEAFF.

J is TRBJ1-5 and V is TRBV4-1; D ambiguous. Looked up from germline, CDR1 is MGHRA and CDR2 is YSYEKL. This CDR3 comprises 15 residues. Trimming pared 0 bases from V and 3 bases from J, leaving 9 bases between. The CDR3 bases are TGCGCCAGCAGCCAAGAGGGCACCCACAATCAGCCCCAGCATTTT. It specifies CASSQEGTHNQPQHF.

V is TRBV5-1 and J is TRBJ1-1; D might be TRBD1 (6 bases). V was shortened by 6 bases and J by 3 bases, with 12 bases between the two germline ends. The germline gives CDR1 SGHRS, CDR2 YFSETQ. This CDR3 is 13 amino acids long. The CDR3 is CASTSDRHTEAFF. The CDR3, as DNA: TGCGCCAGCACCTCGGACAGACACACTGAAGCTTTCTTT. The whole variable domain, filled in from reference TRBV5-1 and TRBJ1-1, reads KAGVTQTPRYLIKTRGQQVTLSCSPISGHRSVSWYQQTPGQGLQFLFEYFSETQRNKGNFPGRFSGRQFSNSRSEMNVSTLELGDSALYLCASTSDRHTEAFFGQGTRLTVV.

The V call is TRBV4-2, the J call TRBJ1-4, with 7 nucleotides matching TRBD1. Germline trimming cut 4 bases from V and 5 bases from J; bases unmatched to any gene: 10. The CDR3 loop spans 16 amino acids. Germline CDR1 LGHNA, CDR2 YNFKEQ. The CDR3 DNA reads TGTGCCAGCAGCCGGGACCGACAGGGCCGAAATGAAAAACTGTTTTTT. It encodes CASSRDRQGRNEKLFF.

The V gene is TRBV2, the J gene TRBJ1-6; D gene ambiguous. Germline CDR1 SNHLY, CDR2 FYNNEI. The ends were cut back, 6 bases at V and 3 bases at J, with 15 bases in the middle. The CDR3 loop spans 16 amino acids. CDR3 loop: CASSGGRPLYNSPLHF. CDR3 nucleotides: TGTGCCAGCAGCGGTGGCAGGCCACTCTATAATTCACCCCTCCACTTT.

J is TRBJ2-2 and V is TRBV7-9; 9 nucleotides align to TRBD1. The germline CDR1 and CDR2 sequences are SEHNR and FQNEAQ (reference sequence). Trimming at V came to 4 bases and at J to 7 bases, leaving 7 bases not matched to a gene. The CDR3 totals 15 residues. Here the CDR3 DNA reads TGTGCCAGCAGCTCGGGGGACAGGGAACACGGGGAGCTGTTTTTT. The encoded protein is CASSSGDREHGELFF.

This rearrangement joins TRBV30 to TRBJ1-5; unclear D gene. V lost 2 bases to trimming and J lost 2 bases, with 7 bases between them. Germline lookup yields CDR1 GTSNPN and CDR2 SVGIG (reference sequence). The CDR3 has 13 amino acids. The CDR3 loop is CAWSFSGNQPQHF. CDR3 nucleotides: TGTGCCTGGAGTTTTAGCGGCAATCAGCCCCAGCATTTT.

CDR3 loop: CASSLPTTGNYGYTF. The CDR3 region has the DNA TGTGCCAGCAGTTTGCCAACTACAGGCAACTATGGCTACACCTTC. This chain joins TRBV28 and TRBJ1-2, with D tentatively TRBD1 (5 bases). This CDR3 region has 15 residues. The V gene's germline CDR1 is MDHEN and CDR2 SYDVKM. Trimming cost V 3 bases and J 2 bases, with 13 bases left between them.

The V call is TRBV25-1, the J call TRBJ1-1; 7 positions agree with TRBD1. Germline lookup yields CDR1 MGHDK and CDR2 SYGVNS. The V segment lost 3 bases and the J segment 2 bases; nucleotides outside the gene matches: 6. This CDR3 has 15 residues. The CDR3 here is CASSETGRRNTEAFF. The DNA for the CDR3 is TGTGCCAGCAGTGAGACAGGGAGGAGAAACACTGAAGCTTTCTTT.

This chain connects TRBV4-3 to TRBJ1-6, with unresolved D. V was trimmed by 2 bases and J by 9 bases, leaving 8 bases between them. This CDR3 contains 13 residues. Germline values: CDR1 LGHNA, CDR2 YSLEER. Here the CDR3 DNA reads TGCGCCAGCAGCCAAACTCGGGTTTCACCCCTCCACTTT. The encoded protein is CASSQTRVSPLHF.

The V and J genes are TRBV5-1 and TRBJ1-2; tentatively, D is TRBD1 (5 bases). Deletions cut 1 base from V and 12 bases from J, with 16 bases between. Germline assignment: CDR1 SGHRS and CDR2 YFSETQ. The CDR3 runs to 13 residues. The CDR3 here is CASSLTVRDHNTF. The CDR3 region has the DNA TGCGCCAGCAGCTTGACAGTCAGGGATCATAACACCTTC.

This rearrangement joins TRBV7-8 to TRBJ2-7, with 8 bases matching TRBD1. Germline assignment: CDR1 SGHVS and CDR2 FQNEAQ. This CDR3 is built from 16 residues. V shed 4 bases, J shed 0 bases, and the junction held 8 bases outside the gene matches. The CDR3 nucleotides read TGTGCCAGCAGCTCCGGGACAGGAGTTATCTCCTACGAGCAGTACTTC. Its protein is CASSSGTGVISYEQYF.

The chain uses TRBV11-2 and TRBJ1-6; tentative D call: TRBD1 (6 bases). The germline V and J ends were trimmed by 3 bases and 7 bases, with 10 bases remaining between them. The CDR3 totals 14 residues. From germline, CDR1 is SGHAT and CDR2 FQNNGV. CDR3 DNA sequence: TGTGCCAGCAGCTTTCGGGACACAAATTCACCCCTCCACTTT. The encoded protein is CASSFRDTNSPLHF.

The chain is built from TRBV7-3 and TRBJ2-1; 8 bases line up with TRBD2. The germline gives CDR1 SGHTA, CDR2 FQGTGA. This CDR3 region has 15 residues. With 5 bases clipped from V and 2 bases from J, the junction kept 5 bases outside the gene matches. The CDR3 region is CASSQTSGAYNEQFF. In DNA form, the CDR3 reads TGTGCCAGCAGCCAAACTAGCGGAGCCTACAATGAGCAGTTCTTC.